These T cell receptor beta chains were read from a single sample in a study of OX40 agonist ivuxolimab in advanced cancers. Here immunoSEQ multiplex PCR was the method, and the copy in TCRdb shows in-frame clones only, minus some. The sample yields approximately 99,000 clones, 80% to 90% seen once. The sample in question was CD4+ or CD8+ T cells sorted from blood, obtained in a trial of the OX40 agonist ivuxolimab. The source of these receptors is an adult with an advanced solid tumor such as melanoma, head and neck, liver or kidney cancer. The CDR3 runs from the conserved cysteine through the conserved F or W. Each record gives: CDR3 length, clone size, V gene, J gene, D gene, CDR3 protein, CDR3 DNA. D genes are given only for firm matches. Expanded clones get a size class; other rows say once, few or many, or leave the size out.

>14|NA|TRBV9|TRBJ1-2|NA
CASSAGTVNYGYTF
TGTGCCAGCAGCGCCGGGACCGTTAACTATGGCTACACCTTC
>16|NA|TRBV4-1|TRBJ1-2|TRBD1
CASSQTEGQGNYGYTF
TGCGCCAGCAGCCAGACCGAGGGACAGGGGAACTATGGCTACACCTTC
>9|NA|TRBV19|TRBJ1-4|NA
CAGLEKLFF
TGTGCCGGGCTAGAAAAACTGTTTTTT
>14|NA|TRBV6-1|TRBJ2-7|TRBD2
CASSVGGGAGEQYF
TGTGCCAGCAGTGTTGGCGGGGGGGCAGGGGAGCAGTACTTC
>16|NA|TRBV7-2|TRBJ1-5|NA
CASSLEVARGNQPQHF
TGTGCCAGCAGCTTAGAGGTGGCGCGAGGCAATCAGCCCCAGCATTTT
>17|NA|TRBV10-3|TRBJ1-1|NA
CAISESKGNKRTTEAFF
TGTGCCATCAGTGAGTCGAAAGGTAACAAACGAACGACTGAAGCTTTCTTT
>14|few|TRBV11-3|TRBJ2-6|NA
CASSLGSGANVLTF
TGTGCCAGCAGCTTAGGGTCTGGGGCCAACGTCCTGACTTTC
>14|NA|TRBV18|TRBJ2-7|NA
CASSPPLGSYEQYF
TGTGCCAGCTCACCACCCCTGGGGTCCTACGAGCAGTACTTC
>14|NA|TRBV5-1|TRBJ2-1|NA
CASSLSDSYNEQFF
TGCGCCAGCAGCCTCAGTGATTCCTACAATGAGCAGTTCTTC
>15|NA|TRBV5-1|TRBJ2-2|TRBD2
CASSFAGGVAGELFF
TGCGCCAGCAGCTTCGCGGGAGGAGTCGCCGGGGAGCTGTTTTTT
>15|few|TRBV6-6|TRBJ2-1|TRBD2
CASSPGRETYNEQFF
TGTGCCAGCAGCCCCGGGAGGGAGACCTACAATGAGCAGTTCTTC
>17|NA|TRBV4-1|TRBJ1-2|NA
CASSQDHQPGQHYGYTF
TGCGCCAGCAGCCAAGATCATCAACCGGGACAACACTATGGCTACACCTTC
>13|NA|TRBV30|TRBJ1-1|NA
CAWSVIVGTEAFF
TGTGCCTGGAGTGTAATTGTAGGGACTGAAGCTTTCTTT
>14|NA|TRBV2|TRBJ1-5|NA
CASSVVDSNQPQHF
TGTGCCAGCAGTGTTGTAGATAGCAATCAGCCCCAGCATTTT
>15|once|TRBV10-1|TRBJ2-1|NA
CASSDGQGGRDEQFF
TGCGCCAGCAGTGATGGCCAGGGGGGTCGGGATGAGCAGTTCTTC
>14|NA|TRBV30|TRBJ2-7|TRBD1
CACPGQGDNYEQYF
TGTGCCTGCCCGGGACAGGGGGATAACTACGAGCAGTACTTC
>15|NA|TRBV7-7|TRBJ1-4|NA
CASSLGIATNEKLFF
TGTGCTAGCAGCTTAGGCATAGCAACTAATGAAAAACTGTTTTTT
>13|NA|TRBV30|TRBJ1-4|NA
CAWSPATNEKLFF
TGTGCCTGGTCCCCGGCAACTAATGAAAAACTGTTTTTT
>14|NA|TRBV6-5|TRBJ1-2|NA
CASSLVPLSGSYTF
TGTGCCAGCAGTTTAGTCCCCCTCTCCGGGAGCTACACCTTC
>15|NA|TRBV5-1|TRBJ1-4|NA
CASSFGTATNEKLFF
TGCGCCAGCAGCTTTGGCACAGCAACTAATGAAAAACTGTTTTTT
>18|NA|TRBV5-6|TRBJ1-1|NA
CASSLLGTGEAKNTEAFF
TGTGCCAGCAGCTTACTTGGTACGGGGGAGGCGAAGAACACTGAAGCTTTCTTT
>15|few|TRBV2|TRBJ2-7|NA
CASHPIPVFGYEQYF
TGTGCCAGCCATCCGATCCCGGTTTTTGGCTACGAGCAGTACTTC
>16|once|TRBV19|TRBJ2-2|TRBD1
CASSRGQGADTGELFF
TGTGCCAGTAGTCGGGGACAGGGGGCTGACACCGGGGAGCTGTTTTTT
>15|NA|TRBV6-1|TRBJ2-7|TRBD2
CASRDPGLAVYEQYF
TGTGCCAGCAGAGACCCGGGACTAGCGGTCTACGAGCAGTACTTC
>14|NA|TRBV9|TRBJ2-7|NA
CASSVAGTDYEQYF
TGTGCCAGCAGCGTGGCCGGGACGGACTACGAGCAGTACTTC
>18|NA|TRBV4-1|TRBJ2-6|NA
CASSQEQVSNSGANVLTF
TGCGCCAGCAGCCAAGAGCAGGTCTCCAACTCTGGGGCCAACGTCCTGACTTTC
>13|NA|TRBV18|TRBJ1-2|NA
CASSPPGQYGYTF
TGTGCCAGCTCACCACCGGGGCAGTATGGCTACACCTTC
>13|NA|TRBV9|TRBJ1-3|NA
CASSETRQNTIYF
TGTGCCAGCAGCGAGACCAGGCAAAACACCATATATTTT
>16|NA|TRBV7-3|TRBJ2-1|NA
CASSDSRGSIPNEQFF
TGTGCCAGCAGCGATTCTAGAGGCTCTATCCCCAATGAGCAGTTCTTC
>13|NA|TRBV10-3|TRBJ1-5|NA
CAISVQGGQPQHF
TGTGCCATCAGTGTCCAGGGAGGTCAGCCCCAGCATTTT
>15|NA|TRBV6-5|TRBJ1-2|NA
CASSYSAQGAYGYTF
TGTGCCAGCAGTTACTCCGCCCAGGGAGCTTATGGCTACACCTTC
>16|NA|TRBV5-8|TRBJ2-2|NA
CASSSRLSRNTGELFF
TGTGCCAGCAGCTCGAGACTAAGTAGGAACACCGGGGAGCTGTTTTTT
>17|NA|TRBV19|TRBJ2-5|TRBD2
CASSLGLAGGHRETQYF
TGTGCCAGTAGTTTAGGACTAGCGGGAGGCCATCGGGAGACCCAGTACTTC
>15|NA|TRBV7-2|TRBJ1-1|NA
CASSLGPQGTTEAFF
TGTGCCAGCAGCTTAGGACCCCAGGGGACTACTGAAGCTTTCTTT
>19|NA|TRBV15|TRBJ2-6|NA
CATSRGRVAHGSGANVLTF
TGTGCCACCAGCAGAGGTAGAGTGGCACACGGCTCTGGGGCCAACGTCCTGACTTTC
>11|NA|TRBV30|TRBJ2-7|NA
CASGTGYEQYF
TGTGCCTCCGGAACAGGGTACGAGCAGTACTTC
>14|NA|TRBV19|TRBJ2-7|TRBD2
CASSPAGLSYEQYF
TGTGCCAGTAGTCCAGCGGGGCTCTCCTACGAGCAGTACTTC
>14|few|TRBV6-1|TRBJ1-5|NA
CASSEARGSRPQHF
TGTGCCAGCAGTGAAGCGCGGGGTTCTCGGCCCCAGCATTTT
>11|NA|TRBV7-9|TRBJ2-1|NA
CASSPSGGEFF
TGTGCCAGCAGCCCTTCGGGGGGCGAGTTCTTC
>13|NA|TRBV6-6|TRBJ1-5|NA
CASSLQGAAAQHF
TGTGCCAGCAGCCTTCAGGGCGCAGCGGCCCAGCATTTT
>13|NA|TRBV19|TRBJ1-2|NA
CASSMDRDSGYTF
TGTGCCAGTAGTATGGATCGGGACTCTGGCTACACCTTC
>11|NA|TRBV30|TRBJ2-7|NA
CAWSVAYEQYF
TGTGCCTGGAGTGTCGCCTACGAGCAGTACTTC
>14|few|TRBV21-1|TRBJ1-1|NA
CASSKAQGENKAFF
TGTGCCAGCAGCAAAGCCCAAGGGGAGAACAAGGCTTTCTTT
>16|NA|TRBV7-2|TRBJ2-1|TRBD1
CASSHRGKGSYNEQFF
TGTGCCAGCAGCCACAGGGGGAAAGGCTCCTACAATGAGCAGTTCTTC
>14|NA|TRBV11-2|TRBJ1-2|NA
CASSLNQVPYGYTF
TGTGCCAGCAGCTTAAACCAAGTGCCCTATGGCTACACCTTC
>14|NA|TRBV7-9|TRBJ1-2|NA
CASSHQGQNYGYTF
TGTGCCAGCAGCCACCAAGGACAGAACTATGGCTACACCTTC
>15|NA|TRBV6-1|TRBJ1-1|NA
CASSAWGVTNTEAFF
TGTGCCAGCAGCGCCTGGGGGGTTACGAACACTGAAGCTTTCTTT
>18|NA|TRBV4-1|TRBJ1-4|TRBD1
CASSQGGTGNNLGEKLFF
TGCGCCAGCAGCCAAGGCGGGACAGGGAATAACCTAGGGGAAAAACTGTTTTTT
>16|NA|TRBV4-2|TRBJ2-7|TRBD1
CASSQAYGTGSYEQYF
TGTGCCAGCAGCCAAGCGTACGGGACAGGATCCTACGAGCAGTACTTC
>17|NA|TRBV9|TRBJ2-1|TRBD2
CASSPGLAGGALSEQFF
TGTGCCAGCAGTCCCGGACTAGCGGGAGGGGCTTTAAGTGAGCAGTTCTTC
>16|few|TRBV18|TRBJ2-7|TRBD1
CASSPLTGRGAGEQYF
TGTGCCAGCTCACCTTTGACAGGGAGAGGAGCTGGCGAGCAGTACTTC
>13|NA|TRBV6-1|TRBJ1-5|NA
CASRTDPNQPQHF
TGTGCCAGCAGGACAGACCCCAATCAACCCCAGCATTTT
>14|NA|TRBV30|TRBJ1-2|TRBD1
CAWSKRDRTYGYTF
TGTGCCTGGAGTAAACGGGACAGGACCTATGGCTACACCTTC
>13|once|TRBV6-5|TRBJ2-2|NA
CASSYDIPTQLFF
TGTGCCAGCAGTTACGATATTCCGACGCAGCTGTTTTTT
>15|NA|TRBV30|TRBJ1-4|TRBD1
CAWSIKWDREEKLFF
TGTGCCTGGAGTATCAAGTGGGACAGGGAGGAAAAACTGTTTTTT
>15|NA|TRBV7-3|TRBJ2-3|TRBD1
CASSPGTGIVDTQYF
TGTGCCAGCAGCCCGGGGACAGGGATAGTAGATACGCAGTATTTT
>14|NA|TRBV5-6|TRBJ1-1|NA
CASSLERGNTEAFF
TGTGCCAGCAGCTTGGAACGGGGGAACACTGAAGCTTTCTTT
>14|NA|TRBV9|TRBJ2-5|NA
CASSGSGNQETQYF
TGTGCCAGCTCTGGTAGCGGAAACCAAGAGACCCAGTACTTC
>15|NA|TRBV11-3|TRBJ2-5|NA
CASSYQGLPKETQYF
TGTGCCAGCAGCTATCAGGGACTTCCCAAAGAGACCCAGTACTTC
>16|NA|TRBV5-1|TRBJ1-6|NA
CASSLDPTSYNSPLHF
TGCGCCAGCAGCTTGGACCCGACCTCCTATAATTCACCCCTCCACTTT